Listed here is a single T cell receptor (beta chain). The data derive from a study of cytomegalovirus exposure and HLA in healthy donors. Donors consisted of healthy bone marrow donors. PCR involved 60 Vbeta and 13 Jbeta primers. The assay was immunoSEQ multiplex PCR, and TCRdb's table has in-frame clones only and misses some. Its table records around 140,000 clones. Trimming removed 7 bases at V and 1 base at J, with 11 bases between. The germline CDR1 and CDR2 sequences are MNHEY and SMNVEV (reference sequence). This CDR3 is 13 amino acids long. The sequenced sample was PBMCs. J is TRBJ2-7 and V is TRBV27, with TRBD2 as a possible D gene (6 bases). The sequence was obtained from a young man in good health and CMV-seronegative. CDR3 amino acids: CASKSGTSYEQYF. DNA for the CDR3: TGTGCCAGCAAATCCGGGACTTCCTACGAGCAGTACTTC.